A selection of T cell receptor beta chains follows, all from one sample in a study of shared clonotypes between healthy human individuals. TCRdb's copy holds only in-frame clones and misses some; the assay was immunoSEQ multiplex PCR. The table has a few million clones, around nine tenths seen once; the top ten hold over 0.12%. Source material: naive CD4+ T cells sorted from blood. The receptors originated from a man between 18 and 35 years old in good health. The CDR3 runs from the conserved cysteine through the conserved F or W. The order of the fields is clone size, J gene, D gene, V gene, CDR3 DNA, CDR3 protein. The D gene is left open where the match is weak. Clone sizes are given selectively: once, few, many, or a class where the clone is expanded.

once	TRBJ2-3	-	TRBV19	TGTGCCAGTGGGTCTAGCACAGATACGCAGTATTTT	CASGSSTDTQYF
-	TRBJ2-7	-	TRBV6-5	TGTGCCAGCAGTTACTCCGTCCCAGCGGCGACCTACGAGCAGTACTTC	CASSYSVPAATYEQYF
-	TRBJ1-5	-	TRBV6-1	TGTGCCAGCAGCATTAATCAGCCCCAGCATTTT	CASSINQPQHF
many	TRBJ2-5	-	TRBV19	TGTGCCAGTAGTATCCTCTTCGGAGAGACCCAGTACTTC	CASSILFGETQYF
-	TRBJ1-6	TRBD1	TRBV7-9	TGTGCCAGCAGCTCTGACAGGGATAATTCACCCCTCCACTTT	CASSSDRDNSPLHF
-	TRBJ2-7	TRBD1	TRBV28	TGTGCCAGCAGTTTAGTTCACAGGGGCAACGAGCAGTACTTC	CASSLVHRGNEQYF
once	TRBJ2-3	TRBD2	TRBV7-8	TGTGCCAGCAGCTTTACGGGAGGACCTAGCACAGATACGCAGTATTTT	CASSFTGGPSTDTQYF
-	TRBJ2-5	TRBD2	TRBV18	TGTGCCAGCTCACGGACTAGCGGGAGTGAGACCCAGTACTTC	CASSRTSGSETQYF
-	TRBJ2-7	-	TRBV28	TGTGCCAGCAGCAATCAGGGGATAGGATCCTACGAGCAGTACTTC	CASSNQGIGSYEQYF
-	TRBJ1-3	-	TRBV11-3	TGTGCCAGCAGCTTAGATGCTGGAAACACCATATATTTT	CASSLDAGNTIYF
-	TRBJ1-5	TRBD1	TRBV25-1	TGTGCCAGCAGCCCGGGACAGGGGGCGAATCAGCCCCAGCATTTT	CASSPGQGANQPQHF
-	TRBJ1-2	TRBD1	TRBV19	TGTGCCAGTAGATCGGACAGGGCAAACTATGGCTACACCTTC	CASRSDRANYGYTF
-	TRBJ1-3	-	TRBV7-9	TGTGCCAGCAGCTGGCCTGGCTCTGGAAACACCATATATTTT	CASSWPGSGNTIYF
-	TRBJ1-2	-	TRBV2	TGTGCCAGCGGATCCACAGGGAATGACTATGGCTACACCTTC	CASGSTGNDYGYTF
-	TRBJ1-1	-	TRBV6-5	TGTGCCAGCTGGCCCAGGGGGAACACTGAAGCTTTCTTT	CASWPRGNTEAFF
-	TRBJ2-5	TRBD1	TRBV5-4	TGTGCCAGCAGCCTCCGGGACAGTCAAGAGACCCAGTACTTC	CASSLRDSQETQYF
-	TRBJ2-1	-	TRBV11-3	TGTGCCAGCAGCCAAGGGGGAAATGAGCAGTTCTTC	CASSQGGNEQFF
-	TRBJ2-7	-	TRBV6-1	TGTGCCAGCAGTGAAACGTTGGCAGGGTCCGCCTACGAGCAGTACTTC	CASSETLAGSAYEQYF
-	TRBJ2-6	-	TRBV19	TGTGCCAGTAGTCCGGGACCTAGGATTATGGCTGGGGCCAACGTCCTGACTTTC	CASSPGPRIMAGANVLTF
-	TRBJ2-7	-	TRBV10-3	TGTGCCATCAGTGCCTCCACAGGGAACTACGAGCAGTACTTC	CAISASTGNYEQYF
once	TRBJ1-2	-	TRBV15	TGTGCCACCAGCAGGAGGGAGGGACACAGGTATGGCTACACCTTC	CATSRREGHRYGYTF
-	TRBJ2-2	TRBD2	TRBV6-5	TGTGCCAGCAGTTATTTGGCGCGGGGGGGCCGGGAGCTGTTTTTT	CASSYLARGGRELFF
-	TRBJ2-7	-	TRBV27	TGTGCCAGCAGTTTCTTGGGGGCGGGACGAAGCTCCTACGAGCAGTACTTC	CASSFLGAGRSSYEQYF
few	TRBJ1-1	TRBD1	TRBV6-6	TGTGCCAGCAGTAGACAGGGACCCACGGGAGCTTTCTTT	CASSRQGPTGAFF
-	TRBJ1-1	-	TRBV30	TGTGCCTGGAGTGTTCGGGTTGCGAACACTGAAGCTTTCTTT	CAWSVRVANTEAFF
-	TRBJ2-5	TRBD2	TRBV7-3	TGTGCCAGCAGCTTAGGCGGGGGGAGAGGAGAGACCCAGTACTTC	CASSLGGGRGETQYF
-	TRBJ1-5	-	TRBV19	TGTGCCAGTGAATGGGGCCAGGCAAGCAATCAGCCCCAGCATTTT	CASEWGQASNQPQHF
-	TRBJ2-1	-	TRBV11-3	TGTGCCAGCAGCTTAGACGGGTGGAATGAGCAGTTCTTC	CASSLDGWNEQFF
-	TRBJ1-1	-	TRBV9	TGTGCCAGCAGCGTAGCCCCCGGGGCCGCTGAAGCTTTCTTT	CASSVAPGAAEAFF
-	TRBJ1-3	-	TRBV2	TGTGCCAGCAGTGAGGGCGGAAACACCATATATTTT	CASSEGGNTIYF
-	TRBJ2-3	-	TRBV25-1	TGTGCCAGCAGTGACCTAGGGGAGGTGGGAGATACGCAGTATTTT	CASSDLGEVGDTQYF
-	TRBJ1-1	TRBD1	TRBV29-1	TGCAGCGATACGGGACAGGGAAGTCCGACGGCTGAAGCTTTCTTT	CSDTGQGSPTAEAFF